This T cell receptor (beta chain) came from a study of control samples from healthy donors and cancer patients. The CDR3 covers 15 residues. V was clipped by 3 bases and J by 0 bases, with 9 bases between them. Germline V gene data show CDR1 as SEHNR and CDR2 as FQNEAQ (reference sequence). TCRdb's table, derived via immunoSEQ multiplex PCR, lists solely in-frame clones and lacks some. Of 25,000 to 30,000 clones in the sample, just under 90% were seen once. The sample comprised PBMCs. The clonotype originates from a woman aged 40-49 years with lung cancer. This chain joins TRBV7-9 and TRBJ1-3, with D hard to call. For the CDR3, the DNA is TGTGCCAGCAGCTTCTCCCAGTTCTCTGGAAACACCATATATTTT. It is translated as CASSFSQFSGNTIYF.